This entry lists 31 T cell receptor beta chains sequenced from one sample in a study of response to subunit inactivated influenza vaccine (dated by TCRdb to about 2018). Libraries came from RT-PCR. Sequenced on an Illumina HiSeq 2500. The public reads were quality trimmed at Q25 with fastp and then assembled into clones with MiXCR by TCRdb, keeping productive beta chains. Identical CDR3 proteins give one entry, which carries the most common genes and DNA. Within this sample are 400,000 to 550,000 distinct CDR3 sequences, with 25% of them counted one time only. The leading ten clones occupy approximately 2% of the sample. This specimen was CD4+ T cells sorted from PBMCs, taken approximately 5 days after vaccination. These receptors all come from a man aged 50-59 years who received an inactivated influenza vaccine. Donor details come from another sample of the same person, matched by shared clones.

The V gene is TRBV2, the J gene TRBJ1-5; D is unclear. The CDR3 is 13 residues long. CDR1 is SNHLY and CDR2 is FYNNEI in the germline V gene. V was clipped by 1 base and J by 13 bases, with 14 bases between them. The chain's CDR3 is CASSEGQDQQQHF. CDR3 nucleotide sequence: TGTGCCAGCAGTGAAGGGCAGGATCAGCAGCAGCATTTT.

The CDR3 coding sequence is TGCGCCAGCAGCTTGGACTTAGGCAATCAGCCCCAGCATTTT. Its translation is CASSLDLGNQPQHF. The chain uses TRBV5-1 and TRBJ1-5; no clear D. CDR1 is SGHRS and CDR2 is YFSETQ in the germline V gene. This CDR3 spans 14 amino acids. V was cut by 0 bases and J by 2 bases, with 6 bases left in between.

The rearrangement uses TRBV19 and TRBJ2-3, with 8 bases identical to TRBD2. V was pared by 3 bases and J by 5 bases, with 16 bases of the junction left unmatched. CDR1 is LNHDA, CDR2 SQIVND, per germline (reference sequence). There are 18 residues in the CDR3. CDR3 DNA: TGTGCCAGTAGTATCTCCAGGGCAGCGGGAGCAGAAAGAGATACGCAGTATTTT. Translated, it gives CASSISRAAGAERDTQYF.

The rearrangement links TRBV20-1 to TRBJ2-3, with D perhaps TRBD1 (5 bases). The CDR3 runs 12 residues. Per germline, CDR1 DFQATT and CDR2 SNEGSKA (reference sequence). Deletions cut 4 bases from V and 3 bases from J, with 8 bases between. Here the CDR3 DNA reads TGCAGTGCTAAAGGGGAAACAGATACGCAGTATTTT. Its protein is CSAKGETDTQYF.

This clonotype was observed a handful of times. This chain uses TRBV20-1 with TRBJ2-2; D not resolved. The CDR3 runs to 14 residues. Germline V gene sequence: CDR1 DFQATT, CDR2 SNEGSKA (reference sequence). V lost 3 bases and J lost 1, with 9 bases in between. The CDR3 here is CSARRRENTGELFF. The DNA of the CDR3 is TGCAGTGCTAGGCGACGAGAGAACACCGGGGAGCTGTTTTTT.

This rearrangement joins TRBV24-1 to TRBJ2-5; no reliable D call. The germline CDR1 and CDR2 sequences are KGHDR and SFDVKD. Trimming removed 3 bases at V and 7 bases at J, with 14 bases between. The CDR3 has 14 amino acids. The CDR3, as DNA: TGTGCCACCAGTGATCCCGGCACGTCGGGGACCCAGTACTTC. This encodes CATSDPGTSGTQYF.

This CDR3 is CASSRARTYEQYF. In nucleotides, the CDR3 is TGTGCCAGCAGCCGAGCCCGGACCTACGAGCAGTACTTC. This chain links TRBV7-2 with TRBJ2-7; D is unclear. CDR3 length: 13 residues. The germline CDR1 and CDR2 sequences are SGHTA and FQGNSA. The germline V and J ends were trimmed by 5 bases and 2 bases, with 10 bases remaining between them.

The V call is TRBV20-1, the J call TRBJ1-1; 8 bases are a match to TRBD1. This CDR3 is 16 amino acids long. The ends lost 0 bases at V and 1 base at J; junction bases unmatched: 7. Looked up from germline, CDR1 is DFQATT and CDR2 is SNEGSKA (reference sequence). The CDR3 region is CSAREGQGRPNTEAFF. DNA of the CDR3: TGCAGTGCTAGAGAAGGACAGGGCAGGCCGAACACTGAAGCTTTCTTT.

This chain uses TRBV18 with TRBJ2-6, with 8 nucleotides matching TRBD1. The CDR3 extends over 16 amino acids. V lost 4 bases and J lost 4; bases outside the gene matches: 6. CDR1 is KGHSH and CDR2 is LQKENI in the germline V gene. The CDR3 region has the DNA TGTGCCAGCTCACTCGACAGGGGACGCGGGGCCAACGTCCTGACTTTC. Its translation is CASSLDRGRGANVLTF.

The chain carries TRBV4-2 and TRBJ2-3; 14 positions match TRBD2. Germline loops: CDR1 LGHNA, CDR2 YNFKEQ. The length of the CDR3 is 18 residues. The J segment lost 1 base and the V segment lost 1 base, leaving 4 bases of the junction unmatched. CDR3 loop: CASSQVKGLAGGTDTQYF. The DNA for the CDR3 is TGTGCCAGCAGCCAAGTAAAGGGACTAGCGGGAGGCACAGATACGCAGTATTTT.

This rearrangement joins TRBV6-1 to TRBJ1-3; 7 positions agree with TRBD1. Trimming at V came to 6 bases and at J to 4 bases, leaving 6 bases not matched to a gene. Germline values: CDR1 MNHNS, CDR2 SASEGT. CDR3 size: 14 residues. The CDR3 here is CASRSDREGNTIYF. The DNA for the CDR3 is TGTGCCAGCAGGTCCGACAGGGAAGGAAACACCATATATTTT.

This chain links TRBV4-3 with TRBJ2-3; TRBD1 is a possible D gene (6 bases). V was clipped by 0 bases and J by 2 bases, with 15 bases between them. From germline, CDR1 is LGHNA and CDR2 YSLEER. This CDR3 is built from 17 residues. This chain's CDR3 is CASSQEPMTGTTDTQYF. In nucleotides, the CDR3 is TGCGCCAGCAGCCAAGAACCCATGACAGGCACCACAGATACGCAGTATTTT.

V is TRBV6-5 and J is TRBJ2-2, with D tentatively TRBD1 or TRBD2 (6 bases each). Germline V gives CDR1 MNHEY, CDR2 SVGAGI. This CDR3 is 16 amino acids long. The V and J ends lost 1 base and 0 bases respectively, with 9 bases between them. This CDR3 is CASSYLEGANTGELFF. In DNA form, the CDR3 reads TGTGCCAGCAGTTACTTGGAGGGGGCGAACACCGGGGAGCTGTTTTTT.

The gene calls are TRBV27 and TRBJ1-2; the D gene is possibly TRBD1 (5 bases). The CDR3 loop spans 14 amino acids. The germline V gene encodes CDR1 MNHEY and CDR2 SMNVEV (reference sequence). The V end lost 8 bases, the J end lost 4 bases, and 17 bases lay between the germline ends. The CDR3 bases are TGTGCCAGCTTTTCCCCGGGGCGCGCCTATGGCTACACCTTC. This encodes CASFSPGRAYGYTF.

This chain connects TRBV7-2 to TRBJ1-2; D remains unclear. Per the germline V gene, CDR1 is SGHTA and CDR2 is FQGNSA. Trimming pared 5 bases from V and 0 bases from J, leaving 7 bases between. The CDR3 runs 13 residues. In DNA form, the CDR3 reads TGTGCCAGCAGCCGGGGAGCTAACTATGGCTACACCTTC. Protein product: CASSRGANYGYTF.

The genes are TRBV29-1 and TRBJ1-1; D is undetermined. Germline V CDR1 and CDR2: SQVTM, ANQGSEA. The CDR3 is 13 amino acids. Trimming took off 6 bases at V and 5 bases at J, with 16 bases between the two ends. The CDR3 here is CSVKKRVGTEAFF. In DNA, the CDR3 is TGCAGCGTAAAAAAGAGGGTTGGGACTGAAGCTTTCTTT.

CDR3 nucleotide sequence: TGTGCCAGTAGCCAGAACGGGGGACAGCCCCAGCATTTT. Residues: CASSQNGGQPQHF. V gene TRBV19 combines with J gene TRBJ1-5; a possible D gene is TRBD1 (5 bases). Germline lookup yields CDR1 LNHDA and CDR2 SQIVND (reference sequence). The CDR3 has 13 residues. Trimming pared 6 bases from V and 7 bases from J, leaving 13 bases between.

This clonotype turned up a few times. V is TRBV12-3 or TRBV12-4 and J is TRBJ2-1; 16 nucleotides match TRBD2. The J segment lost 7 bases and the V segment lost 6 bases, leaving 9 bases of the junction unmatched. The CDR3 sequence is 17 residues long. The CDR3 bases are TGTGCCAGCAGAGGGACTAGCGGGAGGGCCCGGGGGAATGAGCAGTTCTTC. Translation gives CASRGTSGRARGNEQFF.

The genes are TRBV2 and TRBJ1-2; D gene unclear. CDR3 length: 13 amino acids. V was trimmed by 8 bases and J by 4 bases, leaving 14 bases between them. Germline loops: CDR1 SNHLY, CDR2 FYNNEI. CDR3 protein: CASCAVELYGYTF. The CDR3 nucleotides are TGTGCCAGCTGTGCTGTTGAGCTCTATGGCTACACCTTC.

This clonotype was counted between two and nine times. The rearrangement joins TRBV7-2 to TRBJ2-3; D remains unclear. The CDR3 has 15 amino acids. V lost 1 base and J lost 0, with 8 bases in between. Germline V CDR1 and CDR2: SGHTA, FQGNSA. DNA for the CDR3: TGTGCCAGCAGCTTAGTCGGGCAAAGCACAGATACGCAGTATTTT. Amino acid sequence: CASSLVGQSTDTQYF.

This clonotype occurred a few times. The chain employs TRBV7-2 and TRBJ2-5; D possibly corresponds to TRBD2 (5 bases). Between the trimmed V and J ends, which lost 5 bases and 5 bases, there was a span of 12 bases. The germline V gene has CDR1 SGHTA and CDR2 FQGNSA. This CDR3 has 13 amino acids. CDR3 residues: CASSPGIRETQYF. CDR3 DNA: TGTGCCAGCAGCCCGGGGATTCGGGAGACCCAGTACTTC.

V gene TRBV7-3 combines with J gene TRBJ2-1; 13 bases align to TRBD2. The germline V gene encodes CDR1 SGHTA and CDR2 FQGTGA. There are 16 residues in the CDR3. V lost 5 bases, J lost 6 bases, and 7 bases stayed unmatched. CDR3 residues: CASSPELAGGPNEQFF. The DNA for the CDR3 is TGTGCCAGCAGCCCTGAACTAGCGGGAGGGCCCAATGAGCAGTTCTTC.

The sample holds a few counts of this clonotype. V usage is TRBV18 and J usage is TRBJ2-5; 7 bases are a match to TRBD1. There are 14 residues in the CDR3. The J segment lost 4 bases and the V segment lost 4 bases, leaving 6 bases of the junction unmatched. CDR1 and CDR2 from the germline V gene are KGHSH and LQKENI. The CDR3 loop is CASSQQQGLETQYF. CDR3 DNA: TGTGCCAGCTCACAGCAACAGGGGTTAGAGACCCAGTACTTC.

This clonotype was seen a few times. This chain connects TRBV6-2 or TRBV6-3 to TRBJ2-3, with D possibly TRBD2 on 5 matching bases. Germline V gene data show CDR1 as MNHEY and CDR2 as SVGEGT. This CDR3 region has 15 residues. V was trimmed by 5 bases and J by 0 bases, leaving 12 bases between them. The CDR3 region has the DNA TGTGCCAGCAGTATGTGGGAGAGAAGCACAGATACGCAGTATTTT. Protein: CASSMWERSTDTQYF.

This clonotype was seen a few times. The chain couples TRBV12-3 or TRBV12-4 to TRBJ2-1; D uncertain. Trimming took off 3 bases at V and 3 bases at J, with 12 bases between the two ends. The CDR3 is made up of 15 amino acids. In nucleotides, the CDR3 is TGTGCCAGCAGTTTCGGTGGGCCAAACTACAATGAGCAGTTCTTC. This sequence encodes CASSFGGPNYNEQFF.

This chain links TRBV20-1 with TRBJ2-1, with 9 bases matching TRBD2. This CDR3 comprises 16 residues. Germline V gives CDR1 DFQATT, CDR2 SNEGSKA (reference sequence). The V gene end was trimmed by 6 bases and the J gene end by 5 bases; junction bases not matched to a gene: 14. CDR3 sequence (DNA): TGCAGTGCCACCAAGCGGGGGGCCGGGGCAAACAATGAGCAGTTCTTC. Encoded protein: CSATKRGAGANNEQFF.

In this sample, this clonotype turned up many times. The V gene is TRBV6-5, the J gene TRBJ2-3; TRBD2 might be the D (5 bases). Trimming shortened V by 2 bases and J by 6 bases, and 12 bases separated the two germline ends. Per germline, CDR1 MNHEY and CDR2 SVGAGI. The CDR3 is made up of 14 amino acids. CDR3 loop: CASSYGGDRDTQYF. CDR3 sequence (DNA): TGTGCCAGCAGTTACGGAGGAGACCGGGATACGCAGTATTTT.

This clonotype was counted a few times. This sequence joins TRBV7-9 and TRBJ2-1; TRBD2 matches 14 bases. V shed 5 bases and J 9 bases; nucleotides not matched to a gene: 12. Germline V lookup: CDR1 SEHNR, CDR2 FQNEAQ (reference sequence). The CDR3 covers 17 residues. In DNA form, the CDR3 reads TGTGCCAGCAGCCAACTCGGGGGGACTAGCGGGAGAGGTGAGCAGTTCTTC. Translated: CASSQLGGTSGRGEQFF.

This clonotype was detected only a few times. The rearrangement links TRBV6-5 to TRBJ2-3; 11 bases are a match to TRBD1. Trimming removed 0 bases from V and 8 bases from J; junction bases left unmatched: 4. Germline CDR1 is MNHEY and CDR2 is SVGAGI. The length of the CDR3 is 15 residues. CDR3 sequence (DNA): TGTGCCAGCAGTTACTCCGGGACAGGGGGGATTACGCAGTATTTT. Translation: CASSYSGTGGITQYF.

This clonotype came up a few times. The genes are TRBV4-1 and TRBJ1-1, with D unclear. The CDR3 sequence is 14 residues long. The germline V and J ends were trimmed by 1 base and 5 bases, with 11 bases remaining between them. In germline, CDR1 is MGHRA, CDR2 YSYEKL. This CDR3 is CASSQAGRRTEAFF. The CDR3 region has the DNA TGCGCCAGCAGCCAAGCCGGGAGACGGACTGAAGCTTTCTTT.

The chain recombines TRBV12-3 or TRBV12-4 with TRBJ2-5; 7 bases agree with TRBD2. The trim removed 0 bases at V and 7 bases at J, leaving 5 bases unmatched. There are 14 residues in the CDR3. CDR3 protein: CASSLARGLVTQYF. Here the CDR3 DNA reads TGTGCCAGCAGTTTAGCGCGGGGGTTAGTGACCCAGTACTTC.